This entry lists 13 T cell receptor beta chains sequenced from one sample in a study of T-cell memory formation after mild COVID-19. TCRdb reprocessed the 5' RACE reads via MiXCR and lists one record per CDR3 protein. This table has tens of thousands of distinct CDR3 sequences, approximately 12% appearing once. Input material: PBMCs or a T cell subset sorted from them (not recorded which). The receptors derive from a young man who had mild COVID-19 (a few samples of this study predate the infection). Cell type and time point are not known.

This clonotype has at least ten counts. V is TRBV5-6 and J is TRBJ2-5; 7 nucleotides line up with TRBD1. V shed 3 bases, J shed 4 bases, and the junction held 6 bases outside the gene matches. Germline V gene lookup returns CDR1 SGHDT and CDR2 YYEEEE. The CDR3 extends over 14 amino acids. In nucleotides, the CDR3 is TGTGCCAGCAGCTGGGCGACAGGGCGAGAGACCCAGTACTTC. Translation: CASSWATGRETQYF. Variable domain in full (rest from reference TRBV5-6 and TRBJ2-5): DAGVTQSPTHLIKTRGQQVTLRCSPKSGHDTVSWYQQALGQGPQFIFQYYEEEERQRGNFPDRFSGHQFPNYSSELNVNALLLGDSALYLCASSWATGRETQYFGPGTRLLVL.

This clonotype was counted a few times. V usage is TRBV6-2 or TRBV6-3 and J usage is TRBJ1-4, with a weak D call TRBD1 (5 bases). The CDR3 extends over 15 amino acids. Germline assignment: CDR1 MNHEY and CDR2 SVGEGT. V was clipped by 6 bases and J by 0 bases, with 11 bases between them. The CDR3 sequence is CASRNPTATNEKLFF. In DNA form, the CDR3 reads TGTGCCAGCAGAAACCCGACAGCAACTAATGAAAAACTGTTTTTT.

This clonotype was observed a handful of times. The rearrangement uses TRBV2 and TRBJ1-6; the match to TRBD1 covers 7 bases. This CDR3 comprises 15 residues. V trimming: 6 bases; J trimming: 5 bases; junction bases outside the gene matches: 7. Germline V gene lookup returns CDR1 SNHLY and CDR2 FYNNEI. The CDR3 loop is CASSSQGQNNSPLHF. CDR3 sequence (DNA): TGTGCCAGCAGCTCCCAGGGACAGAATAATTCACCCCTCCACTTT.

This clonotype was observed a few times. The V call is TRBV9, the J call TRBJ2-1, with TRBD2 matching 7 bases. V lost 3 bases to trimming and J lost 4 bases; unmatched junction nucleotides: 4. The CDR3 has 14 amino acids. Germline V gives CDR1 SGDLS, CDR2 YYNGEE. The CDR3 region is CASSERGPYNEQFF. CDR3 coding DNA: TGTGCCAGCAGCGAGCGGGGTCCATACAATGAGCAGTTCTTC.

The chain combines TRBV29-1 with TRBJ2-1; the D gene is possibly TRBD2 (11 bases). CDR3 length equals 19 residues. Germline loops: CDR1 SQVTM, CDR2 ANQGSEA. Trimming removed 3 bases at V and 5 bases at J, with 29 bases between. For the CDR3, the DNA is TGCAGCGTTGACGGAGTTCGGACAGGGGGGACTAGCGGCCACAATGAGCAGTTCTTC. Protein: CSVDGVRTGGTSGHNEQFF.

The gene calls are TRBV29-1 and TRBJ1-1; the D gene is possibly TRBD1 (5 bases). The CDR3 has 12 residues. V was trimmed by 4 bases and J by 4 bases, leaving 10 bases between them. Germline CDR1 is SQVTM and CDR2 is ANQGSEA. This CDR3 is CSVATGRTEAFF. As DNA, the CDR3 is TGCAGCGTTGCAACAGGTCGCACTGAAGCTTTCTTT.

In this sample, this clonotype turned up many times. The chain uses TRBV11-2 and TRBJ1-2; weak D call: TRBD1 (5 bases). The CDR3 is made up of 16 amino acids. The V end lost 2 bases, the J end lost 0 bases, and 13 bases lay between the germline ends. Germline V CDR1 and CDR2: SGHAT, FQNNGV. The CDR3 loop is CASSLIQWGANYGYTF. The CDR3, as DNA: TGTGCCAGCAGCTTAATTCAATGGGGCGCTAACTATGGCTACACCTTC.

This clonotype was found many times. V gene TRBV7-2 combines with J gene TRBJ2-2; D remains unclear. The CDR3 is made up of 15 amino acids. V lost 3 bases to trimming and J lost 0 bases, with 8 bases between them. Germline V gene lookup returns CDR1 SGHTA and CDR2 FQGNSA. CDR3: CASSLQSANTGELFF. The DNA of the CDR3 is TGTGCCAGCAGCTTGCAGAGCGCGAACACCGGGGAGCTGTTTTTT.

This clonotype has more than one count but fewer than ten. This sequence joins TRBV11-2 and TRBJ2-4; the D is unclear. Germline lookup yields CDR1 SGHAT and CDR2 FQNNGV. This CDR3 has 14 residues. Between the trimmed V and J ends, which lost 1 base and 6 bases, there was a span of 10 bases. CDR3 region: CASSLGRRTNIQYF. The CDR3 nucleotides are TGTGCCAGCAGCTTAGGGCGGCGGACAAACATTCAGTACTTC.

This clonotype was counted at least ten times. The CDR3 protein is CASSEGAYEQYF. In DNA, the CDR3 is TGTGCCAGCTCGGAGGGGGCCTACGAGCAGTACTTC. This chain links TRBV12-3 or TRBV12-4 with TRBJ2-7; D may correspond to TRBD1 or TRBD2 (6 bases each). The CDR3 is made up of 12 amino acids. V dropped 8 bases and J dropped 2 bases, with 10 bases sitting between them.

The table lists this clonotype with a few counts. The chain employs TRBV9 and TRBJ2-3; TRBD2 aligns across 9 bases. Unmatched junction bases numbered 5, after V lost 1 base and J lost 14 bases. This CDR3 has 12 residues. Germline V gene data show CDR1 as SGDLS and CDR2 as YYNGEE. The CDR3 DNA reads TGTGCCAGCAGCGTATCAGGACTAGCGATGTATTTT. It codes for CASSVSGLAMYF. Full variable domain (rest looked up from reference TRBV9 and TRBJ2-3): DSGVTQTPKHLITATGQRVTLRCSPRSGDLSVYWYQQSLDQGLQFLIQYYNGEERAKGNILERFSAQQFPDLHSELNLSSLELGDSALYFCASSVSGLAMYFGPGTRLTVL.

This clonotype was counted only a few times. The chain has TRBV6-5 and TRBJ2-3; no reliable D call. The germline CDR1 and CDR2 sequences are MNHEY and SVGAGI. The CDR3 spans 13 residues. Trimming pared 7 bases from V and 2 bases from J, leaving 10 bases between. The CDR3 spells CASTPKATDTQYF. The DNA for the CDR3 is TGTGCCAGCACTCCAAAGGCCACAGATACGCAGTATTTT.

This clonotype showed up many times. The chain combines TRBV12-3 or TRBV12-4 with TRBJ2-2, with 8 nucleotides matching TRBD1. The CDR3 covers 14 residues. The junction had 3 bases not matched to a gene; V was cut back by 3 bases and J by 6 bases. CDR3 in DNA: TGTGCCAGCAGTTTCCAGGGGGCGGCCGGGGAGCTGTTTTTT. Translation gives CASSFQGAAGELFF.